The clone carrying this T cell receptor (beta chain) was seen more than once but under ten times. The sample belongs to a study of blood T cells in healthy people across ages. Trimming cost V 1 base and J 6 bases; bases outside gene matches: 7. The CDR3 runs 15 residues. CDR1 and CDR2 (germline): SGHTA, FQGNSA. A second PCR, run for about 7 to 11 cycles, used a sample-barcoded 5' primer plus a J-beta primer mix. The authors tagged each cDNA molecule using a template-switch adaptor with 12 random nucleotides. One entry per CDR3 protein results from TCRdb running MiXCR on the 5' RACE reads. The sample has some 730,000 distinct CDR3 sequences, approximately 22% seen once.

The receptor comes from a man aged 65 to 79 in good health. Material for sequencing was blood. This chain connects TRBV7-2 to TRBJ2-7, with 9 bases fitting TRBD2. The CDR3 nucleotides read TGTGCCAGCAGCTTAGATAATAGCGGGAGATTCGAGCAGTACGTC. Residues: CASSLDNSGRFEQYV.